This TCR beta chain is drawn from a study of siplizumab effects on memory and regulatory T cells. Findings and limits, study-wide: Neither a naive nor a memory phenotype was assignable to roughly 80-96% of proliferating CD4+ or CD8+ clones. Sequences below about 10^-5 frequency were poorly captured. As a result, only a minor fraction of alloreactive clones mapped to unstimulated subsets. Naive T cells, seemingly more diverse than memory cells, seemed major alloresponse contributors.

As concerns this clone: What it binds is unknown.

Germline assignment: CDR1 SGHTA and CDR2 FQGNSA. V lost 1 base and J 0 bases, leaving 9 bases between the germline ends. The CDR3 loop spans 15 amino acids. Per individual sample, about 97,000 TCR templates were assayed. Produced via immunoSEQ multiplex PCR; TCRdb's table is partial and in-frame only. The table has about 100,000 clones, about 90% seen once. The clonotype originates from a human donor in good health. The material sequenced was CD4+ T cells sorted from blood. J is TRBJ2-5 and V is TRBV7-2; D might be TRBD2 (5 bases). The CDR3 DNA is TGTGCCAGCAGCTTAGTAGGAGGATACCAAGAGACCCAGTACTTC. This sequence encodes CASSLVGGYQETQYF.